The 8 T cell receptor beta chains given below trace back to one sample, sequenced in a study of T cell responses to AZD1222 COVID-19 vaccine (dated by TCRdb to about 2021). To prepare the library, the immunoSEQ multiplex PCR assay was applied. Here the immuneACCESS table is served through TCRdb, limited to in-frame sequences with V and J called. Missing clones are a known gap in these copies; in checked studies unresolved V genes cover under half, and the rest lacks a known reason. This sample comprises approximately 210,000 clones, 90% to 95% of them detected only once. Around 3.6% of the sample is held by the ten biggest clonotypes. Sample time point, as interpreted from the label and publication: about 28 days (+/-7) after the second vaccine dose. The specimen was peripheral blood, collected 28 days after the second AZD1222 dose. The receptors stem from an adult who received the AZD1222 COVID-19 vaccine.

This chain connects TRBV5-6 to TRBJ2-1; D unresolved. The V gene's germline CDR1 is SGHDT and CDR2 YYEEEE. V lost 4 bases and J 0 bases, leaving 14 bases between the germline ends. The CDR3 covers 16 residues. CDR3 DNA sequence: TGTGCCAGCAGCCTTAGGACGGGCAGCTCCTACAATGAGCAGTTCTTC. It yields the protein CASSLRTGSSYNEQFF.

The chain combines TRBV13 with TRBJ2-7; no clear D gene. V was cut by 5 bases and J by 12 bases, with 20 bases left in between. This CDR3 contains 13 residues. CDR1 and CDR2 from the germline V gene are PRHDT and FYEKMQ (reference sequence). The CDR3 region has the DNA TGTGCCAGCAGCCCTCTAGGAGTGGACCATTGGTACTTC. Its protein product is CASSPLGVDHWYF.

The chain links TRBV3-1 (or the pseudogene TRBV3-2) to TRBJ2-1, with TRBD2 matching over 7 bases. Germline-derived CDR1 and CDR2 are LGHDT and YNNKEL (reference sequence). V was pared by 2 bases and J by 0 bases, with 7 bases of the junction left unmatched. The CDR3 extends over 17 amino acids. The CDR3 DNA reads as TGTGCCAGCAGCCAATTTAGTGGCGGGAGCTCCTACAATGAGCAGTTCTTC. It specifies CASSQFSGGSSYNEQFF.

This clone showed up just once. J is TRBJ1-2 and V is TRBV4-1; TRBD1 matches 7 bases. This CDR3 region has 13 residues. The germline gives CDR1 MGHRA, CDR2 YSYEKL. The V and J ends lost 6 bases and 8 bases, in that order; junction bases with no gene match: 9. This chain's CDR3 is CASRGDRDAGYTF. As DNA, the CDR3 is TGCGCCAGCAGGGGAGACAGGGACGCGGGCTACACCTTC.

This clone was counted a single time. V usage is TRBV29-1 and J usage is TRBJ2-1; D perhaps matches TRBD1 (6 bases). V gave up 0 bases and J gave up 6 bases, with 15 bases separating them. Germline V gene sequence: CDR1 SQVTM, CDR2 ANQGSEA. CDR3 length equals 15 residues. The CDR3 loop reads CSVEELTGRFNEQFF. Here the CDR3 DNA reads TGCAGCGTTGAAGAGCTGACAGGCCGGTTCAATGAGCAGTTCTTC.

This chain connects TRBV4-1 to TRBJ2-7; possibly TRBD1 for D (6 bases). V lost 4 bases and J lost 3, with 13 bases in between. The V gene's germline CDR1 is MGHRA and CDR2 YSYEKL. This CDR3 is 14 amino acids long. In nucleotides, the CDR3 is TGCGCCAGCAGCCCTCAAACAGGGTTCTACGAGCAGTACTTC. This encodes CASSPQTGFYEQYF.

On this clone: The sample carries other DNA sequences with the same CDR3. The V and J genes are TRBV5-1 and TRBJ1-6; 7 nucleotides agree with TRBD1. This CDR3 comprises 15 residues. Germline CDR1 is SGHRS and CDR2 is YFSETQ. The trim removed 4 bases at V and 4 bases at J, leaving 5 bases unmatched. CDR3 sequence: CASSAGTAYNSPLHF. Written as DNA, the CDR3 is TGCGCCAGCAGCGCCGGGACAGCTTATAATTCACCCCTCCACTTT.

This clone was seen just once. This rearrangement joins TRBV28 to TRBJ1-5; 7 bases line up with TRBD1. J gave up 3 bases and V 1 base, and 9 bases lay outside the gene matches. Looked up from germline, CDR1 is MDHEN and CDR2 is SYDVKM. CDR3 size: 17 residues. Here the CDR3 reads CASSLFPIDRDNQPQHF. The CDR3, as DNA: TGTGCCAGCAGTTTATTCCCCATCGACAGGGACAATCAGCCCCAGCATTTT.